This note documents a single T cell receptor beta chain sequence. Its matching antigen is unknown. This sample stems from a study of CD4+ T cells in melanoma. Notes on the study in general: Diverse differentiation states were reported for melanoma neoantigen-specific CD4+ T cells. CD8+ T cell, macrophage and B cell function reportedly correlated with neoantigen-specific CD4+ T cells.

Measured with immunoSEQ multiplex PCR; TCRdb has only the in-frame clones, and not every one. The table lists fewer than 150,000 clones, around nine tenths of them singletons. The CDR3 has 16 residues. The germline gives CDR1 SGHTA, CDR2 FQGTGA. V lost 2 bases, J lost 2 bases, and 5 bases stayed unmatched. The clonotype comes from a human donor with melanoma. The chain is built from TRBV7-3 and TRBJ2-1, with 8 nucleotides matching TRBD2. The CDR3 nucleotides are TGTGCCAGCAGCTTACAAGCGGGGGTGGCCTACAATGAGCAGTTCTTC. Translated: CASSLQAGVAYNEQFF.